Presented here are 10 T cell receptor beta chains from one specimen sequenced in a study of shared clonotypes between healthy human individuals. The method was immunoSEQ multiplex PCR; TCRdb's version includes in-frame clones alone and lacks a portion of them. The repertoire holds about 110,000 clones, with roughly two thirds as singletons. Sequenced input: memory CD8+ T cells sorted from blood. As to subset: CD45RO+ cells pooled with CCR7-negative TemRA cells. The receptors were gathered from a woman in her twenties or thirties in good health.

The chain uses TRBV4-2 and TRBJ2-5; 14 bases map to TRBD2. CDR3 length equals 17 residues. With 5 bases clipped from V and 3 bases from J, the junction kept 8 bases outside the gene matches. CDR1 and CDR2 (germline): LGHNA, YNFKEQ. As DNA, the CDR3 is TGTGCCAGCAGCAAGGGGACTAGCGGGAGCGGGGAAGAGACCCAGTACTTC. It yields the protein CASSKGTSGSGEETQYF.

The chain's CDR3 is CASSRGLGNTEAFF. The CDR3 bases are TGTGCCAGCAGTAGGGGGCTCGGGAACACTGAAGCTTTCTTT. The rearrangement uses TRBV2 and TRBJ1-1; TRBD1 matches 7 bases. This CDR3 is 14 amino acids long. J lost 1 base, V lost 5 bases, and 4 bases had no gene match. The germline V gene encodes CDR1 SNHLY and CDR2 FYNNEI.

Only a few counts were recorded for this clone. Other DNA variants within this sample encode the same CDR3. The chain couples TRBV19 to TRBJ2-5, with 13 bases lining up with TRBD2. This CDR3 has 16 residues. The germline V gene encodes CDR1 LNHDA and CDR2 SQIVND (reference sequence). V lost 4 bases, J lost 4 bases, and 6 bases stayed unmatched. The CDR3 region is CASSSGLAGVGETQYF. DNA of the CDR3: TGTGCCAGTAGTAGCGGACTAGCGGGAGTAGGAGAGACCCAGTACTTC.

The genes are TRBV7-9 and TRBJ1-3, with TRBD1 as a possible D gene (6 bases). The length of the CDR3 is 14 residues. V was pared by 8 bases and J by 0 bases, with 11 bases between. CDR1 and CDR2 from the germline V gene are SEHNR and FQNEAQ (reference sequence). In DNA form, the CDR3 reads TGTGCCAGCCTACGGACAGCCTCTGGAAACACCATATATTTT. It is translated as CASLRTASGNTIYF.

The J gene is TRBJ2-1, the V gene TRBV7-4; tentatively, D is TRBD2 (5 bases). Germline assignment: CDR1 SGHVT and CDR2 SQSDAQ. V was pared by 6 bases and J by 1 base, with 13 bases between. This CDR3 has 15 residues. The CDR3 DNA follows: TGTGCCAGCAGTTTCGGGGTGGGGTCCTACAATGAGCAGTTCTTC. It encodes CASSFGVGSYNEQFF.

The genes are TRBV2 and TRBJ1-1; TRBD1 is a possible D gene (6 bases). The CDR3 sequence is 15 residues long. V lost 7 bases and J 1 base, leaving 16 bases between the germline ends. Germline CDR1 reads SNHLY; CDR2 reads FYNNEI. In nucleotides, the CDR3 is TGTGCCAGCACACAACCAGGGGAAGGGAACACTGAAGCTTTCTTT. Encoded protein: CASTQPGEGNTEAFF.

This clone was seen a handful of times. J is TRBJ2-7 and V is TRBV25-1; D gene uncertain. Germline values: CDR1 MGHDK, CDR2 SYGVNS. The CDR3 is made up of 12 amino acids. V was pared by 3 bases and J by 2 bases, with 5 bases between. In DNA, the CDR3 is TGTGCCAGCAGTGATCGGGCCTACGAGCAGTACTTC. This codes for CASSDRAYEQYF.

This clone was counted many times. V gene TRBV6-1 combines with J gene TRBJ1-3; D unresolved. Germline lookup yields CDR1 MNHNS and CDR2 SASEGT. Deletions cut 1 base from V and 5 bases from J, with 6 bases between. The CDR3 has 13 amino acids. The CDR3 reads CASSEEERNTIYF. In nucleotides, the CDR3 is TGTGCCAGCAGTGAAGAAGAAAGAAACACCATATATTTT.

This chain joins TRBV9 and TRBJ2-5; 8 nucleotides align to TRBD2. TRBJ2-7 matches the DNA end more closely, so the J call is doubtful. The CDR3 covers 15 residues. Germline CDR1 is SGDLS and CDR2 is YYNGEE. CDR3 in DNA: TGTGCCAGCAGCGTCGGCGGGACTAGCTCCTACGAGCAGTACTTC. Translation gives CASSVGGTSSYEQYF.

The chain joins TRBV2 to TRBJ1-2; TRBD1 matches 7 bases. The CDR3 covers 15 residues. The ends lost 6 bases at V and 5 bases at J; junction bases unmatched: 12. Germline V gene lookup returns CDR1 SNHLY and CDR2 FYNNEI. The DNA for the CDR3 is TGTGCCAGCAGCTTAGCTACAGGGGCCGGGTATGGCTACACCTTC. Translation gives CASSLATGAGYGYTF.